The 29 T cell receptor beta chains in this list originate from one sample, sequenced in a study of cytomegalovirus exposure and HLA in healthy donors. The PCR made use of 60 Vbeta and 13 Jbeta primers. Profiling relied on immunoSEQ multiplex PCR, and the TCRdb table lists in-frame clones only, not all of them. Altogether tens of thousands of clones are present, around 75% being singletons, with the ten largest covering less than 25%. Specimen: PBMCs. These receptors all stem from a woman between 35 and 50 years old in good health and CMV-seropositive.

The gene calls are TRBV27 and TRBJ2-7; D is perhaps TRBD2 (5 bases). V shed 4 bases and J shed 2 bases, with 18 bases lying between them. The CDR3 runs 16 residues. Germline V gene lookup returns CDR1 MNHEY and CDR2 SMNVEV (reference sequence). The CDR3 protein is CASSSSRSSKTYEQYF. CDR3 bases: TGTGCCAGCAGTTCCTCCCGGTCTAGCAAAACCTACGAGCAGTACTTC.

The rearrangement links TRBV6-1 to TRBJ2-7; maybe TRBD2 (6 bases). The CDR3 runs 14 residues. Trimming shortened V by 7 bases and J by 2 bases, and 15 bases separated the two germline ends. Germline V gives CDR1 MNHNS, CDR2 SASEGT. CDR3 residues: CASIRGLETYEQYF. The DNA of the CDR3 is TGTGCCAGCATTAGGGGACTGGAGACCTACGAGCAGTACTTC.

The chain links TRBV19 to TRBJ2-7; D perhaps matches TRBD2 (6 bases). This CDR3 spans 14 amino acids. Trimming took off 6 bases at V and 5 bases at J, with 17 bases between the two ends. Germline CDR1 LNHDA, CDR2 SQIVND (reference sequence). The CDR3 here is CASSPAGGSDEQYF. The CDR3 nucleotides are TGTGCCAGTAGCCCAGCCGGGGGAAGCGACGAGCAGTACTTC.

This chain connects TRBV7-2 to TRBJ2-5; TRBD2 matches at 8 bases. V was pared by 1 base and J by 6 bases, with 7 bases of the junction left unmatched. This CDR3 has 15 amino acids. Germline V gene lookup returns CDR1 SGHTA and CDR2 FQGNSA. Here the CDR3 reads CASSLDSREGKTQYF. CDR3 nucleotides: TGTGCCAGCAGCTTAGATTCCCGGGAGGGCAAGACCCAGTACTTC.

The J gene is TRBJ2-3, the V gene TRBV9; D is unclear. Trimming left V 4 bases short and J 4 bases short, with 13 bases between. The CDR3 extends over 14 amino acids. Germline V lookup: CDR1 SGDLS, CDR2 YYNGEE. The CDR3 nucleotides read TGTGCCAGCAGCCCGTCGGCGGTACCAGATACGCAGTATTTT. It translates to CASSPSAVPDTQYF.

The genes are TRBV7-8 and TRBJ1-1, with 8 bases lining up with TRBD1. J was trimmed by 5 bases and V by 3 bases; bases with no gene match: 5. The CDR3 loop spans 14 amino acids. Per germline, CDR1 SGHVS and CDR2 FQNEAQ. CDR3 residues: CASSLQGAWTEAFF. The CDR3 nucleotides read TGTGCCAGCAGCTTGCAGGGGGCATGGACTGAAGCTTTCTTT.

This clone turned up a few times. This chain links TRBV15 with TRBJ2-6, with 8 bases fitting TRBD1. Germline values: CDR1 LNHNV, CDR2 YYDKDF (reference sequence). This CDR3 is built from 16 residues. V lost 9 bases and J lost 0; bases outside the gene matches: 7. DNA for the CDR3: TGTGCCACAAAGACAGGGGAGAGCTCTGGGGCCAACGTCCTGACTTTC. Its protein product is CATKTGESSGANVLTF.

This clone was found a few times. The chain recombines TRBV6-1 with TRBJ2-1; 9 bases are shared with TRBD1. Unmatched junction bases numbered 9, after V lost 6 bases and J lost 6 bases. CDR3 length equals 15 residues. Germline V gene data show CDR1 as MNHNS and CDR2 as SASEGT. In DNA form, the CDR3 reads TGTGCCAGCAGCAAAACAGGGGGCGATAGCAATGAGCAGTTCTTC. Translating gives CASSKTGGDSNEQFF.

The sample holds a few counts of this clone. The rearrangement uses TRBV2 and TRBJ1-1; D gene ambiguous. Trimming took 8 bases from V and 7 from J, leaving 17 bases between them. In germline, CDR1 is SNHLY, CDR2 FYNNEI. The CDR3 extends over 13 amino acids. DNA for the CDR3: TGTGCCAGCCGTTTAGGGTATGGGAGTGAAGCTTTCTTT. This encodes CASRLGYGSEAFF. Using reference TRBV2 and TRBJ1-1 for the parts outside the CDR3, the full variable domain is EPEVTQTPSHQVTQMGQEVILRCVPISNHLYFYWYRQILGQKVEFLVSFYNNEISEKSEIFDDQFSVERPDGSNFTLKIRSTKLEDSAMYFCASRLGYGSEAFFGQGTRLTVV.

The table lists this clone with a few counts. The gene calls are TRBV5-6 and TRBJ2-7; 7 bases align to TRBD1. CDR3 length: 13 amino acids. Trimming at V came to 0 bases and at J to 6 bases, leaving 3 bases not matched to a gene. The V gene's germline CDR1 is SGHDT and CDR2 YYEEEE. This CDR3 reads CASSLVTGFEQYF. The CDR3 bases are TGTGCCAGCAGCTTGGTGACAGGGTTCGAGCAGTACTTC.

The genes are TRBV11-2 and TRBJ2-7, with 9 bases lining up with TRBD1. This CDR3 spans 14 amino acids. J gave up 3 bases and V 3 bases, and 3 bases lay outside the gene matches. Germline CDR1 SGHAT, CDR2 FQNNGV. The DNA of the CDR3 is TGTGCCAGCAGCTTTGGGACAGGGAACTACGAGCAGTACTTC. Translated: CASSFGTGNYEQYF. The full variable domain, rest sourced from reference TRBV11-2 and TRBJ2-7, is EAGVAQSPRYKIIEKRQSVAFWCNPISGHATLYWYQQILGQGPKLLIQFQNNGVVDDSQLPKDRFSAERLKGVDSTLKIQPAKLEDSAVYLCASSFGTGNYEQYFGPGTRLTVT.

The chain carries TRBV5-8 and TRBJ1-1; D is unresolved. Germline values: CDR1 SGHTS, CDR2 YDEGEE. The CDR3 is made up of 14 amino acids. V shed 2 bases and J shed 4 bases, with 12 bases lying between them. The CDR3 here is CASSFPLRITEAFF. The DNA of the CDR3 is TGTGCCAGCAGCTTCCCTCTCAGGATCACTGAAGCTTTCTTT.

The sample holds one count of this clone. The genes are TRBV11-3 and TRBJ2-7, with TRBD1 matching 7 bases. In germline, CDR1 is SGHNT, CDR2 YENEEA. This CDR3 spans 14 amino acids. The V gene end was trimmed by 5 bases and the J gene end by 0 bases; junction bases not matched to a gene: 4. CDR3 in amino acids: CASSPGTASYEQYF. CDR3 sequence (DNA): TGTGCCAGCAGCCCTGGGACAGCCTCCTACGAGCAGTACTTC.

This clone was seen more than once but under ten times. The rearrangement uses TRBV14 and TRBJ1-1; 8 bases match TRBD1. Germline V CDR1 and CDR2: SGHDN, FVKESK. The ends lost 1 base at V and 5 bases at J; junction bases unmatched: 6. The CDR3 covers 15 residues. CDR3 nucleotide sequence: TGTGCCAGCAGCCAAGTGGGCAGGGGGCAAACTGAAGCTTTCTTT. It codes for CASSQVGRGQTEAFF.

The chain combines TRBV7-2 with TRBJ1-2; the match to TRBD1 covers 12 bases. CDR1 is SGHTA, CDR2 FQGNSA, per germline. The ends lost 5 bases at V and 4 bases at J; junction bases unmatched: 8. This CDR3 has 16 amino acids. The CDR3 nucleotides read TGTGCCAGCAGCCCGGGACAGGGGGCTAGGGTCTATGGCTACACCTTC. Translating it yields CASSPGQGARVYGYTF. The variable domain in full, completed from reference TRBV7-2 and TRBJ1-2, reads GAGVSQSPSNKVTEKGKDVELRCDPISGHTALYWYRQSLGQGLEFLIYFQGNSAPDKSGLPSDRFSAERTGGSVSTLTIQRTQQEDSAVYLCASSPGQGARVYGYTFGSGTRLTVV.

This chain uses TRBV7-8 with TRBJ1-2; TRBD1 is a possible D gene (5 bases). Trimming removed 5 bases from V and 0 bases from J, with 13 bases in between. Germline assignment: CDR1 SGHVS and CDR2 FQNEAQ. The CDR3 totals 15 residues. In DNA form, the CDR3 reads TGTGCCAGCAGCCCCGACAGATCTTCTAACTATGGCTACACCTTC. Amino acid sequence: CASSPDRSSNYGYTF.

The CDR3: CASSPLGTEDGYTF. DNA for the CDR3: TGCGCCAGCAGCCCTCTAGGGACAGAGGATGGCTACACCTTC. The V gene is TRBV5-1, the J gene TRBJ1-2; 7 bases are a match to TRBD1. Germline lookup yields CDR1 SGHRS and CDR2 YFSETQ. V shed 4 bases, J shed 6 bases, and the junction held 9 bases outside the gene matches. This CDR3 is 14 amino acids long.

This clone was picked up one time. The CDR3 sequence is CASSVDSWTGELFF. The DNA of the CDR3 is TGTGCCAGCAGCGTAGACTCGTGGACCGGGGAGCTGTTTTTT. The V and J genes are TRBV9 and TRBJ2-2; D not certain. Germline V gene data show CDR1 as SGDLS and CDR2 as YYNGEE. V lost 0 bases and J 5 bases, leaving 8 bases between the germline ends. The CDR3 runs 14 residues.

The DNA for the CDR3 is TGTGCCAGCAGCGACCCCACGAGAGGGGAAAAACTGTTTTTT. The encoded protein is CASSDPTRGEKLFF. V usage is TRBV9 and J usage is TRBJ1-4; D unclear. Germline-derived CDR1 and CDR2 are SGDLS and YYNGEE. Trimming left V 3 bases short and J 8 bases short, with 14 bases between. CDR3 length: 14 amino acids.

This clone was seen only a few times. The CDR3 loop reads CASSLGQGAREKLFF. The CDR3 DNA reads as TGTGCCAGCAGCTTGGGGCAGGGGGCGCGAGAAAAACTGTTTTTT. The V gene is TRBV5-8, the J gene TRBJ1-4, with TRBD1 identical over 8 bases. Germline lookup yields CDR1 SGHTS and CDR2 YDEGEE. The CDR3 sequence is 15 residues long. Trimming took 0 bases from V and 8 from J; bases not matched to a gene: 6.

The chain combines TRBV7-7 with TRBJ2-5; TRBD2 might be the D (6 bases). The ends were cut back, 1 base at V and 7 bases at J, with 16 bases in the middle. Germline-derived CDR1 and CDR2 are SSHAT and FNYEAQ (reference sequence). The CDR3 covers 15 residues. The CDR3 protein is CASSLGRTLSGTQYF. In DNA, the CDR3 is TGTGCCAGCAGCTTAGGAAGGACCCTTAGCGGGACCCAGTACTTC.

V and J are TRBV4-3 and TRBJ2-1; weak D call: TRBD1 (5 bases). Per the germline V gene, CDR1 is LGHNA and CDR2 is YSLEER. Trimming took off 0 bases at V and 3 bases at J, with 9 bases between the two ends. The CDR3 is 15 residues long. The CDR3 reads CASSQDSGNYNEQFF. In DNA, the CDR3 is TGCGCCAGCAGCCAAGATTCAGGGAACTACAATGAGCAGTTCTTC.

The rearrangement uses TRBV19 and TRBJ2-7, with 8 nucleotides matching TRBD1. With 8 bases clipped from V and 5 bases from J, the junction kept 8 bases outside the gene matches. Per germline, CDR1 LNHDA and CDR2 SQIVND (reference sequence). The CDR3 contains 13 residues. CDR3 sequence: CASPGQGENEQYF. The DNA of the CDR3 is TGTGCCAGTCCCGGACAGGGTGAGAACGAGCAGTACTTC.

The chain employs TRBV6-6 and TRBJ2-6, with 7 nucleotides matching TRBD2. V lost 6 bases to trimming and J lost 2 bases; unmatched junction nucleotides: 1. The CDR3 has 14 amino acids. Germline V gene sequence: CDR1 MNHNY, CDR2 SVGAGI (reference sequence). As DNA, the CDR3 is TGTGCCAGCAGGGGAGGGGCTGGGGCCAACGTCCTGACTTTC. Translated: CASRGGAGANVLTF.

The chain carries TRBV5-4 and TRBJ2-3; 7 bases are shared with TRBD2. The CDR3 sequence is 15 residues long. Germline V gene lookup returns CDR1 SGHNT and CDR2 YYREEE (reference sequence). The J segment lost 2 bases and the V segment lost 4 bases, leaving 7 bases of the junction unmatched. CDR3 nucleotide sequence: TGTGCCAGCAGCCCCAGACTAGCCAACACAGATACGCAGTATTTT. This sequence encodes CASSPRLANTDTQYF.

The rearrangement links TRBV6-1 to TRBJ2-1; TRBD1 agrees at 8 bases. V was pared by 1 base and J by 3 bases, with 14 bases of the junction left unmatched. CDR1 is MNHNS, CDR2 SASEGT, per germline. This CDR3 region has 19 residues. CDR3 in DNA: TGTGCCAGCAGTGAAGTTCAACTGGCGGCAGGGGGCAACTACAATGAGCAGTTCTTC. Translation: CASSEVQLAAGGNYNEQFF.

The CDR3 DNA reads as TGTGCCAGCAGCTCTAGAGGGACAGTCTCCTACAATGAGCAGTTCTTC. Residues: CASSSRGTVSYNEQFF. V is TRBV7-6 and J is TRBJ2-1, with 7 positions matching TRBD1. Germline V gene data show CDR1 as SGHVS and CDR2 as FNYEAQ. Germline trimming cut 4 bases from V and 0 bases from J; bases unmatched to any gene: 6. There are 16 residues in the CDR3.

V and J are TRBV6-5 and TRBJ2-1; D is undetermined. Trimming pared 5 bases from V and 12 bases from J, leaving 17 bases between. CDR3 size: 13 residues. Germline V gene lookup returns CDR1 MNHEY and CDR2 SVGAGI. Here the CDR3 reads CASSVRVAFAQFF. The CDR3 DNA follows: TGTGCCAGCAGTGTCCGGGTGGCCTTCGCGCAGTTCTTC.

The chain carries TRBV29-1 and TRBJ1-2, with TRBD1 matching over 7 bases. After removal of 4 bases from V and 3 bases from J, the junction contained 11 bases not matched to a gene. In germline, CDR1 is SQVTM, CDR2 ANQGSEA. The CDR3 loop spans 15 amino acids. CDR3 residues: CSVVPRQGADYGYTF. CDR3 sequence (DNA): TGCAGCGTTGTTCCTCGACAGGGAGCTGACTATGGCTACACCTTC. Based on the CDR3 plus reference TRBV29-1 and TRBJ1-2, the full variable domain is SAVISQKPSRDICQRGTSLTIQCQVDSQVTMMFWYRQQPGQSLTLIATANQGSEATYESGFVIDKFPISRPNLTFSTLTVSNMSPEDSSIYLCSVVPRQGADYGYTFGSGTRLTVV.